This T cell receptor beta chain was sequenced in a study of shared clonotypes between healthy human individuals. CDR1 is SQVTM, CDR2 ANQGSEA, per germline. V was cut by 7 bases and J by 6 bases, with 12 bases left in between. The CDR3 has 11 amino acids. The test was conducted at deep level. Using immunoSEQ multiplex PCR, the repertoire was profiled, and TCRdb retains in-frame clones only, with some absent. The repertoire holds nearly 750,000 clones, just under 75% seen once, with under 2% in the top ten. What was sequenced was memory CD4+ T cells sorted from blood. Specified subset: CD45RA-negative fraction. The chain recombines TRBV29-1 with TRBJ1-2; D is undetermined. The receptor's source is a woman aged 30 to 39 in good health. In nucleotides, the CDR3 is TGCAGCGGAAAATATAGGGATGGCTACACCTTC. It translates to CSGKYRDGYTF.